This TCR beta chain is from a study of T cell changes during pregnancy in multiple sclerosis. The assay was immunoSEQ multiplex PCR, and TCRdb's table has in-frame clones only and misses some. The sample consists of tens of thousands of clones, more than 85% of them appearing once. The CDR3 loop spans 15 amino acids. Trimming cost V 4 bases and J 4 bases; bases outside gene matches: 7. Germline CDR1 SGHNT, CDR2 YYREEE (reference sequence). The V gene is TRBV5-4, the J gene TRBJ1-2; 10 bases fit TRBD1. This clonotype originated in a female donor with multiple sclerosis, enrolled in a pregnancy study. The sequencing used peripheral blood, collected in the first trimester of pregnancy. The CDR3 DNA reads TGTGCCAGCAGCCAGAGACAGGGGGCAGGCTATGGCTACACCTTC. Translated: CASSQRQGAGYGYTF.